The text below deals with one T cell receptor beta chain. Different DNA sequences within this sample yield the same CDR3. The germline V gene has CDR1 MNHEY and CDR2 SVGAGI. The J segment lost 5 bases and the V segment lost 2 bases, leaving 0 bases of the junction unmatched. The CDR3 loop spans 15 amino acids. This specimen comes from a study of blood T cell repertoires in COVID-19. Generated by immunoSEQ multiplex PCR, the TCRdb table keeps only in-frame clones and is missing some. The sample lists roughly 260,000 clones, more than 70% occurring once. The receptor comes from a woman under 30 with acute or convalescent COVID-19. The chain joins TRBV6-5 to TRBJ2-1; 13 bases fit TRBD2. The sequencing input was peripheral blood. The chain's CDR3 is CASSYGLAGDNEQFF. CDR3 DNA sequence: TGTGCCAGCAGTTACGGACTAGCGGGAGACAATGAGCAGTTCTTC.